One sample yielded the 9 T cell receptor beta chains listed below, sequenced in a study of T-cell reconstitution after alpha-beta-depleted transplantation in children. Unique molecular identifiers were incorporated when the TCRbeta library was constructed. TCRdb reanalysed the PCR reads using MiXCR and keeps one entry per CDR3 protein. The data show fewer than 700,000 distinct CDR3 sequences, roughly 13% seen once. The sequencing used PBMCs, mostly from graft donor cells, collected 360 days after TCRalphabeta/CD19-depleted stem cell transplant. The receptors originated from a male patient younger than 18 who had a stem cell transplant for acute myeloid leukemia, so the T cells may come from the graft donor.

This clonotype has a count of ten or more. The chain combines TRBV28 with TRBJ2-1, with 10 bases lining up with TRBD1. V trimming: 6 bases; J trimming: 3 bases; junction bases outside the gene matches: 8. Germline V CDR1 and CDR2: MDHEN, SYDVKM. This CDR3 is built from 16 residues. The CDR3, as DNA: TGTGCCAGCAGCACCAACGACAGGGGGCACTACAATGAGCAGTTCTTC. Amino acid sequence: CASSTNDRGHYNEQFF.

The chain uses TRBV14 and TRBJ2-3; the D gene is possibly TRBD2 (6 bases). The V and J ends lost 4 bases and 2 bases respectively, with 19 bases between them. CDR1 is SGHDN, CDR2 FVKESK, per germline. The CDR3 is 17 residues long. The DNA of the CDR3 is TGTGCCAGCAGCCCCCGCCGGACTGGGGGGTTCACAGATACGCAGTATTTT. It specifies CASSPRRTGGFTDTQYF. Looking up the rest from reference TRBV14 and TRBJ2-3 gives the full variable domain: EAGVTQFPSHSVIEKGQTVTLRCDPISGHDNLYWYRRVMGKEIKFLLHFVKESKQDESGMPNNRFLAERTGGTYSTLKVQPAELEDSGVYFCASSPRRTGGFTDTQYFGPGTRLTVL.

This chain uses TRBV20-1 with TRBJ2-5, with D hard to call. Germline V gene sequence: CDR1 DFQATT, CDR2 SNEGSKA (reference sequence). CDR3 size: 12 residues. Trimming removed 4 bases from V and 0 bases from J, with 6 bases in between. The CDR3, as DNA: TGCAGTGCTACCACTTACCAAGAGACCCAGTACTTC. Translating gives CSATTYQETQYF.

The genes are TRBV6-6 and TRBJ2-1; 7 nucleotides line up with TRBD2. The CDR3 has 13 residues. Germline-derived CDR1 and CDR2 are MNHNY and SVGAGI (reference sequence). V lost 0 bases to trimming and J lost 11 bases; unmatched junction nucleotides: 4. The CDR3 nucleotides read TGTGCCAGCAGTTACTCGAGGGAGGGGAAGCAGTTCTTC. This gives the protein CASSYSREGKQFF.

In nucleotides, the CDR3 is TGCGCCAGCAGCCAAGTGTCGGATAACTATGGCTACACCTTC. Amino acids: CASSQVSDNYGYTF. The chain is built from TRBV4-3 and TRBJ1-2; D gene ambiguous. The CDR3 has 14 amino acids. V was shortened by 1 base and J by 1 base, with 7 bases between the two germline ends. The germline CDR1 and CDR2 sequences are LGHNA and YSLEER.

This clonotype was observed at least ten times. This chain joins TRBV6-2 or TRBV6-3 and TRBJ1-1; a possible D gene is TRBD1 (6 bases). The V gene's germline CDR1 is MNHEY and CDR2 SVGEGT. V lost 6 bases to trimming and J lost 7 bases, with 27 bases between them. The CDR3 runs 17 residues. The CDR3: CASRDGTIGGLVGEAFF. The CDR3 region has the DNA TGTGCCAGCAGGGACGGGACTATTGGGGGCCTGGTCGGTGAAGCTTTCTTT.

The chain carries TRBV7-9 and TRBJ2-7, with D possibly matching TRBD2 (5 bases). V was shortened by 4 bases and J by 2 bases, with 15 bases between the two germline ends. This CDR3 spans 15 amino acids. Germline V gene lookup returns CDR1 SEHNR and CDR2 FQNEAQ (reference sequence). The CDR3 bases are TGTGCCAGCAGCTCTACCCGAGACGGGACCTACGAGCAGTACTTC. Translating it yields CASSSTRDGTYEQYF.

This clonotype showed up just a few times. CDR3 sequence (DNA): TGCGCCAGCAGCGAGTCGGGACAACACTACGAGCAGTACTTC. Translation gives CASSESGQHYEQYF. The chain employs TRBV5-1 and TRBJ2-7, with D possibly being TRBD1 (6 bases). Germline V gene sequence: CDR1 SGHRS, CDR2 YFSETQ. The CDR3 is 14 amino acids. V was clipped by 4 bases and J by 3 bases, with 14 bases between them.

J is TRBJ2-1 and V is TRBV4-3, with 14 bases that match TRBD2. This CDR3 has 15 amino acids. The V segment lost 4 bases and the J segment 8 bases; nucleotides outside the gene matches: 4. From germline, CDR1 is LGHNA and CDR2 YSLEER. The CDR3 sequence is CASSRLAGGVYEQFF. The CDR3 DNA reads TGCGCCAGCAGCCGACTAGCGGGAGGGGTCTATGAGCAGTTCTTC.